This T cell receptor (beta chain) came from a study of T cell responses to AZD1222 COVID-19 vaccine. This CDR3 has 13 residues. Trimming took 0 bases from V and 4 from J, leaving 7 bases between them. Looked up from germline, CDR1 is SGHRS and CDR2 is YFSETQ. In the case of this clone: Its specificity is not known.

Libraries were prepared by immunoSEQ multiplex PCR; TCRdb keeps only in-frame clonotypes and omits some of them. The sample holds 110,000 or so clones, about 92% seen once. Study-level findings and limits: Of spike-specific TCRs, nearly half reportedly target regions left unmutated in variants. Donors skewed white British and female; clonal diversity was possibly underestimated.

This receptor was obtained from an adult in good health. The V and J genes are TRBV5-1 and TRBJ1-2; TRBD1 might be the D (5 bases). This material consisted of peripheral blood, taken on day 0 of MenACWY control vaccination. CDR3 nucleotides: TGCGCCAGCAGCTTGGACAGGTTCTATGGCTACACCTTC. Protein product: CASSLDRFYGYTF.